One sample yielded the 16 T cell receptor beta chains listed below, sequenced in a study of blood T cell repertoires in COVID-19. Libraries were prepared by immunoSEQ multiplex PCR; TCRdb keeps only in-frame clonotypes and omits some of them. Among around 100,000 clones listed, more than 75% were seen once. The sample comprised peripheral blood. These receptors all come from an elderly woman with acute or convalescent COVID-19.

This chain uses TRBV6-5 with TRBJ2-7, with D tentatively TRBD2 (5 bases). This CDR3 region has 15 residues. V was shortened by 6 bases and J by 5 bases, with 20 bases between the two germline ends. The germline CDR1 and CDR2 sequences are MNHEY and SVGAGI. This CDR3 is CASRPTRTRAHEQYF. The CDR3 DNA sequence: TGTGCCAGCAGACCTACTAGGACCCGGGCCCACGAGCAGTACTTC.

The chain combines TRBV10-3 with TRBJ1-1; the D gene is possibly TRBD1 (6 bases). Looked up from germline, CDR1 is ENHRY and CDR2 is SYGVKD. This CDR3 is built from 17 residues. Trimming removed 7 bases from V and 0 bases from J, with 21 bases in between. CDR3 sequence: CAIIGGQGFQVNTEAFF. CDR3 sequence (DNA): TGTGCCATCATCGGTGGGCAGGGGTTTCAAGTGAACACTGAAGCTTTCTTT.

This chain links TRBV14 with TRBJ2-2; TRBD2 matches at 8 bases. Per germline, CDR1 SGHDN and CDR2 FVKESK. The CDR3 has 15 residues. Trimming cost V 2 bases and J 7 bases; bases outside gene matches: 6. Here the CDR3 DNA reads TGTGCCAGCAGCCAAATTCCGGGAGGGGTCGGGGAGCTGTTTTTT. Protein: CASSQIPGGVGELFF.

The gene calls are TRBV5-8 and TRBJ2-6; D might be TRBD1 (5 bases). The CDR3 is made up of 15 amino acids. Trimming left V 2 bases short and J 2 bases short, with 8 bases between. Germline CDR1 reads SGHTS; CDR2 reads YDEGEE. The CDR3 sequence is CASSFSGTGANVLTF. In nucleotides, the CDR3 is TGTGCCAGCAGCTTCTCAGGGACTGGGGCCAACGTCCTGACTTTC.

The chain employs TRBV30 and TRBJ1-4; the D is unclear. Germline CDR1 is GTSNPN and CDR2 is SVGIG (reference sequence). The CDR3 covers 15 residues. V was cut by 4 bases and J by 4 bases, with 16 bases left in between. The CDR3, as DNA: TGTGCCTGGACCTCAGCTGTCAGCGGTAATGAAAAACTGTTTTTT. As protein: CAWTSAVSGNEKLFF.

About this clone itself: Other nucleotide sequences from this sample produce the same CDR3. The CDR3 loop is CAWSGTGTGNTIYF. The CDR3 region has the DNA TGTGCCTGGAGTGGGACAGGGACCGGAAACACCATATATTTT. The rearrangement joins TRBV30 to TRBJ1-3; 8 nucleotides line up with TRBD1. The CDR3 length is 14 residues. Looked up from germline, CDR1 is GTSNPN and CDR2 is SVGIG (reference sequence). V dropped 1 base and J dropped 4; count of bases not matched to a gene: 3.

The rearrangement joins TRBV7-9 to TRBJ2-7; D may be TRBD2 (6 bases). The CDR3 contains 13 residues. Trimming cost V 4 bases and J 4 bases, with 11 bases left between them. Looked up from germline, CDR1 is SEHNR and CDR2 is FQNEAQ (reference sequence). CDR3 DNA: TGTGCCAGCAGCTCACCGACTAGATACGAGCAGTACTTC. This gives the protein CASSSPTRYEQYF.

This chain connects TRBV3-1 (or the pseudogene TRBV3-2) to TRBJ2-1, with 11 bases aligning to TRBD1. CDR3 length equals 16 residues. The V and J ends lost 2 bases and 7 bases, in that order; junction bases with no gene match: 7. Germline CDR1 is LGHDT and CDR2 is YNNKEL (reference sequence). CDR3 nucleotide sequence: TGTGCCAGCAGCCAATCTGTAGGGACAGGGGGAAATGAGCAGTTCTTC. This translates into CASSQSVGTGGNEQFF.

This clone was recorded once. The gene calls are TRBV5-1 and TRBJ2-7, with 9 bases matching TRBD2. There are 14 residues in the CDR3. With 4 bases clipped from V and 0 bases from J, the junction kept 2 bases outside the gene matches. Per the germline V gene, CDR1 is SGHRS and CDR2 is YFSETQ. The CDR3 DNA is TGCGCCAGCAGCGTTAGCGGGAGCTCCTACGAGCAGTACTTC. This gives the protein CASSVSGSSYEQYF.

This chain links TRBV4-3 with TRBJ2-5; 9 bases are a match to TRBD1. Trimming at V came to 2 bases and at J to 1 base, leaving 11 bases not matched to a gene. This CDR3 has 18 residues. CDR1 is LGHNA, CDR2 YSLEER, per germline. The chain's CDR3 is CASSQTYLGQGPQETQYF. The CDR3 DNA is TGCGCCAGCAGCCAAACCTACCTGGGACAGGGACCCCAAGAGACCCAGTACTTC.

The CDR3 loop is CASSKLAGGRNTQYF. DNA of the CDR3: TGTGCCAGCAGCAAACTAGCGGGGGGGAGGAATACGCAGTATTTT. The gene calls are TRBV3-1 (or the pseudogene TRBV3-2) and TRBJ2-3, with 13 nucleotides matching TRBD2. Per the germline V gene, CDR1 is LGHDT and CDR2 is YNNKEL (reference sequence). V lost 5 bases and J lost 7; bases outside the gene matches: 6. The CDR3 is made up of 15 amino acids.

J is TRBJ1-5 and V is TRBV7-2, with 7 bases lining up with TRBD1. This CDR3 is 16 amino acids long. J was trimmed by 1 base and V by 5 bases; bases with no gene match: 8. Germline V gene sequence: CDR1 SGHTA, CDR2 FQGNSA. The CDR3 DNA follows: TGTGCCAGCAGCGCACACAGGGGAACGAGCAATCAGCCCCAGCATTTT. Protein: CASSAHRGTSNQPQHF.

The J gene is TRBJ1-2, the V gene TRBV6-5; D remains unclear. Trimming took 7 bases from V and 1 from J, leaving 10 bases between them. CDR1 and CDR2 (germline): MNHEY, SVGAGI. The CDR3 consists of 13 residues. The CDR3 loop reads CASTMGVNYGYTF. The CDR3 DNA is TGTGCCAGCACCATGGGAGTTAACTATGGCTACACCTTC.

The chain joins TRBV5-6 to TRBJ2-6; tentatively, D is TRBD1 (5 bases). The CDR3 has 16 residues. Germline V gives CDR1 SGHDT, CDR2 YYEEEE. V gave up 6 bases and J gave up 0 bases, with 13 bases separating them. For the CDR3, the DNA is TGTGCCAGCACCCGCAGGGTGAGCTCTGGGGCCAACGTCCTGACTTTC. Amino acid sequence: CASTRRVSSGANVLTF.

The chain joins TRBV15 to TRBJ2-7, with TRBD2 matching over 12 bases. V lost 4 bases, J lost 2 bases, and 6 bases stayed unmatched. CDR1 is LNHNV and CDR2 is YYDKDF in the germline V gene (reference sequence). CDR3 length: 16 residues. The chain's CDR3 is CATSKELAGGTYEQYF. CDR3 DNA: TGTGCCACCAGCAAAGAACTAGCGGGAGGAACCTACGAGCAGTACTTC.

V usage is TRBV7-2 and J usage is TRBJ2-2; TRBD2 aligns across 13 bases. This CDR3 comprises 16 residues. The germline CDR1 and CDR2 sequences are SGHTA and FQGNSA. The V and J ends lost 5 bases and 7 bases, in that order; junction bases with no gene match: 7. For the CDR3, the DNA is TGTGCCAGCAGCAGACTAGCGGGGGGAAAGGGCGGGGAGCTGTTTTTT. Encoded protein: CASSRLAGGKGGELFF.